Detailed here is one TCR beta chain. It was during active infection that Seattle patients were enrolled and then longitudinally followed. The data were obtained in a study of blood T cell repertoires in COVID-19. J was trimmed by 2 bases and V by 4 bases; bases with no gene match: 2. Germline V lookup: CDR1 SGHRS, CDR2 YFSETQ. This CDR3 region has 13 residues. Here immunoSEQ multiplex PCR was the method, and the copy in TCRdb shows in-frame clones only, minus some. The data show roughly 210,000 clones, roughly 80% seen once. The genes are TRBV5-1 and TRBJ2-5; 7 bases are a match to TRBD1. This clonotype was sampled from an elderly woman with COVID-19, enrolled during active disease. Sequencing was carried out using peripheral blood. Written as DNA, the CDR3 is TGCGCCAGCAGCCCGACAGGGCAAGAGACCCAGTACTTC. As protein: CASSPTGQETQYF.